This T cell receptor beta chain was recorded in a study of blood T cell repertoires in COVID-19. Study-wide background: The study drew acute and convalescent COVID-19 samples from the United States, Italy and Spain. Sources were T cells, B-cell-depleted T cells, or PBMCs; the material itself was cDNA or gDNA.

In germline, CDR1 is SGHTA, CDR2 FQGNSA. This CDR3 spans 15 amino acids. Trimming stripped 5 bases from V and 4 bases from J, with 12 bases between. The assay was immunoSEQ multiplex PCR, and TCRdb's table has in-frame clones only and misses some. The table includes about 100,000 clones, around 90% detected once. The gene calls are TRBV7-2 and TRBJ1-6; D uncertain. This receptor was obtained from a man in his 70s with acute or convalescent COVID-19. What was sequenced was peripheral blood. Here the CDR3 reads CASSPEPGYNSPLHF. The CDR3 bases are TGTGCCAGCAGCCCTGAGCCAGGATATAATTCACCCCTCCACTTT.